A single sample gave rise to the 10 T cell receptor beta chains below, sequenced in a study of T cell repertoires in cytomegalovirus infection. TCRdb re-called the reads with MiXCR, one entry per CDR3 protein. The table records almost 500,000 distinct CDR3 sequences, around 10% of them present only once. Material for sequencing was PBMCs. The receptors were sampled from a human donor in good health (CMV status not recorded). Some clones in this sample may be carry-over from other donors' samples.

Many counts were recorded for this clonotype. The chain recombines TRBV19 with TRBJ1-1; unclear D gene. In germline, CDR1 is LNHDA, CDR2 SQIVND (reference sequence). CDR3 length: 12 amino acids. The V end lost 4 bases, the J end lost 10 bases, and 13 bases lay between the germline ends. CDR3 bases: TGTGCCAGTAGTACTAACGGCGTAGGAGCTTTCTTT. Protein: CASSTNGVGAFF.

The chain is built from TRBV7-9 and TRBJ2-3; 7 nucleotides agree with TRBD1. The CDR3 contains 16 residues. The J segment lost 3 bases and the V segment lost 4 bases, leaving 10 bases of the junction unmatched. Germline CDR1 and CDR2: SEHNR and FQNEAQ (reference sequence). The CDR3 spells CASSSATGTGTDTQYF. CDR3 DNA sequence: TGTGCCAGCAGCTCAGCGACAGGGACGGGGACAGATACGCAGTATTTT.

This clonotype was seen many times. This rearrangement joins TRBV12-5 to TRBJ1-4; no clear D. The CDR3 sequence is 14 residues long. Trimming took 5 bases from V and 8 from J, leaving 15 bases between them. The germline gives CDR1 LGHNT, CDR2 FRNRAP. This CDR3 reads CASGPPGSEEKLFF. DNA for the CDR3: TGTGCTAGTGGTCCCCCCGGTAGTGAAGAAAAACTGTTTTTT. Full variable domain (rest looked up from reference TRBV12-5 and TRBJ1-4): DARVTQTPRHKVTEMGQEVTMRCQPILGHNTVFWYRQTMMQGLELLAYFRNRAPLDDSGMPKDRFSAEMPDATLATLKIQPSEPRDSAVYFCASGPPGSEEKLFFGSGTQLSVL.

This clonotype was seen many times. The V and J genes are TRBV7-2 and TRBJ2-5; 12 nucleotides match TRBD2. With 5 bases clipped from V and 5 bases from J, the junction kept 3 bases outside the gene matches. The CDR3 contains 14 residues. The germline gives CDR1 SGHTA, CDR2 FQGNSA. Here the CDR3 DNA reads TGTGCCAGCAGCCCCGGGACTAGCGGGGAGACCCAGTACTTC. It encodes CASSPGTSGETQYF.

In its sample, this clonotype was seen many times. The rearrangement joins TRBV11-2 to TRBJ1-3; D is ambiguous. Deletions cut 2 bases from V and 0 bases from J, with 8 bases between. The V gene's germline CDR1 is SGHAT and CDR2 FQNNGV. The CDR3 totals 15 residues. DNA for the CDR3: TGTGCCAGCAGCTTAATGGGGAGCTCTGGAAACACCATATATTTT. Translating gives CASSLMGSSGNTIYF.

Ten or more counts support this clonotype. This rearrangement joins TRBV10-3 to TRBJ2-7, with D perhaps TRBD1 (5 bases). The germline V gene has CDR1 ENHRY and CDR2 SYGVKD. With 3 bases removed from V and 1 base from J, the gap between germline ends came to 10 bases. The CDR3 spans 14 residues. Here the CDR3 DNA reads TGTGCCATCAGTGACAGGGAAAAATCCTACGAGCAGTACTTC. It translates to CAISDREKSYEQYF.

Only a few counts were recorded for this clonotype. This chain joins TRBV12-3 or TRBV12-4 and TRBJ1-2; D possibly corresponds to TRBD1 (6 bases). The V end lost 6 bases, the J end lost 0 bases, and 14 bases lay between the germline ends. The CDR3 is made up of 15 amino acids. The CDR3 sequence: CASSPRDTSNYGYTF. The DNA of the CDR3 is TGTGCCAGCAGCCCCCGGGACACATCTAACTATGGCTACACCTTC.

This clonotype was recorded many times. J is TRBJ2-1 and V is TRBV12-3 or TRBV12-4; the D gene is possibly TRBD1 (5 bases). This CDR3 region has 11 residues. Trimming stripped 6 bases from V and 14 bases from J, with 14 bases between. The CDR3 loop reads CASSVTVGKFF. The CDR3 DNA reads as TGTGCCAGCAGCGTGACAGTAGGCAAGTTCTTC.

This clonotype was seen repeatedly, ten times or more. V gene TRBV19 combines with J gene TRBJ2-5, with D unclear. Germline values: CDR1 LNHDA, CDR2 SQIVND (reference sequence). The CDR3 runs to 15 residues. The V gene lost 3 bases and the J gene lost 5 bases, with 16 bases spanning the gap. For the CDR3, the DNA is TGTGCCAGTAGTATTACGGGCAGAGGTGGGGAGACCCAGTACTTC. This translates into CASSITGRGGETQYF.

In this sample, this clonotype turned up a few times. This sequence joins TRBV5-1 and TRBJ2-2; 7 bases align to TRBD1. CDR3 length: 16 amino acids. Germline V gene lookup returns CDR1 SGHRS and CDR2 YFSETQ. V shed 4 bases, J shed 4 bases, and the junction held 10 bases outside the gene matches. The chain's CDR3 is CASSPGDSGFTGELFF. The CDR3 coding sequence is TGCGCCAGCAGCCCAGGGGACAGCGGATTCACCGGGGAGCTGTTTTTT.